This TCR beta chain was documented in a study of chronic HIV infection and antiretroviral therapy. TCRdb used MiXCR to reprocess the 5' RACE reads, holding one entry per CDR3 protein. The table includes more than 40,000 distinct CDR3 sequences, about a fifth detected once. This clonotype appeared a few times. Germline values: CDR1 LGHDT, CDR2 YNNKEL (reference sequence). Deletions cut 0 bases from V and 10 bases from J, with 4 bases between. CDR3 size: 11 residues. The chain uses TRBV3-1 and TRBJ2-1; D unclear. Sequenced input: peripheral blood. This receptor was taken from an adult who had HIV and had not received antiretroviral therapy, or was an uninfected healthy control (not recorded which). Here the CDR3 DNA reads TGTGCCAGCAGCCAAGAGTTGGAGCAGTTCTTC. Residues: CASSQELEQFF.